The clone carrying this TCR beta chain turned up a few times. Unique molecular identifiers were incorporated into the prepared TCRbeta library. TCRdb used MiXCR to reprocess the PCR reads, holding one entry per CDR3 protein. The profile shows around 200,000 distinct CDR3 sequences, approximately 17% of them singletons. The data belong to a study of T-cell reconstitution after alpha-beta-depleted transplantation in children. The CDR3 covers 17 residues. V was trimmed by 3 bases and J by 4 bases, leaving 19 bases between them. Germline V gene sequence: CDR1 LNHDA, CDR2 SQIVND (reference sequence). The TCR sequence derives from a male patient aged 2 to 10 who had a stem cell transplant for acute lymphoblastic leukemia, so the T cells may come from the graft donor. The gene calls are TRBV19 and TRBJ1-5; tentatively, D is TRBD1 (6 bases). This sample comprised PBMCs, mostly from graft donor cells, obtained 360 days after TCRalphabeta/CD19-depleted stem cell transplant. In nucleotides, the CDR3 is TGTGCCAGTAGTATCTCCAACGCCGCCAGGGGAAATCAGCCCCAGCATTTT. Translated: CASSISNAARGNQPQHF.